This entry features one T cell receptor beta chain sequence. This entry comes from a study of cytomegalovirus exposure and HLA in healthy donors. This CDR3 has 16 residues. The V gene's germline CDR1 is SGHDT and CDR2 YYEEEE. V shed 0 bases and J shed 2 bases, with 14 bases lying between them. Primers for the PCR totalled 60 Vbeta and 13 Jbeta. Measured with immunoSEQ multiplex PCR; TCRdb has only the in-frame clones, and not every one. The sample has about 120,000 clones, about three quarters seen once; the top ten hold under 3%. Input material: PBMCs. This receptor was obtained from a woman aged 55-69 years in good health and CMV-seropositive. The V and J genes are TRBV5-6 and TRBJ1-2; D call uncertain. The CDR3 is CASSLAKAILNYGYTF. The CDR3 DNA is TGTGCCAGCAGCTTGGCCAAAGCCATCCTCAACTATGGCTACACCTTC. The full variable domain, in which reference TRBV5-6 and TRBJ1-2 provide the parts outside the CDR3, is DAGVTQSPTHLIKTRGQQVTLRCSPKSGHDTVSWYQQALGQGPQFIFQYYEEEERQRGNFPDRFSGHQFPNYSSELNVNALLLGDSALYLCASSLAKAILNYGYTFGSGTRLTVV.